The T cell receptor (beta chain) under discussion was sequenced for a study of blood T cells in healthy people across ages. The study, taken as a whole, reports: Higher diversity and more naive CD4+ cells were features of long-lived donors, compared to aged donors.

This clonotype appeared a few times. What it recognizes is unknown. Next came a second PCR, run for roughly 6 to 11 cycles, which used a sample-barcoded 5' primer along with a J-beta primer mix. TCRdb re-called the 5' RACE reads with MiXCR, one entry per CDR3 protein. The sample includes fewer than 1.5 million distinct CDR3 sequences, roughly 45% of them seen just once. The CDR3 consists of 15 residues. In germline, CDR1 is MDHEN, CDR2 SYDVKM. J was trimmed by 7 bases and V by 5 bases; bases with no gene match: 13. The source material was blood. The receptor was isolated from a woman younger than 35 in good health. The chain is built from TRBV28 and TRBJ1-2; 7 bases match TRBD1. The CDR3 DNA is TGTGCCAGCAGTCCGAGAGACAGGGCTGGTGGTGGCTACACCTTC. The encoded protein is CASSPRDRAGGGYTF.